What follows describes a single T cell receptor (beta chain). Its target is unknown. The record originates from a study of cytomegalovirus exposure and HLA in healthy donors. Across the study: The 100 to 150 validation repertoires, a later analysis reported, used the same platform as the roughly 650 repertoires from the first cohort. General study points: Cytomegalovirus-associated TCR beta chains were listed, numbering 164. In vitro work confirmed that a few CMV-associated chains recognize CMV antigens. The finding came from a later analysis; first-cohort TCR clusters tended to co-occur in the 90 to 150 validation repertoires.

Here immunoSEQ multiplex PCR was the method, and the copy in TCRdb shows in-frame clones only, minus some. The repertoire holds 300,000 to 400,000 clones, with approximately 88% as singletons. The CDR3 spans 19 residues. Per the germline V gene, CDR1 is MGHRA and CDR2 is YSYEKL. V lost 2 bases and J lost 2; bases outside the gene matches: 17. Specimen: PBMCs. The TCR was taken from a man younger than 45 in good health and CMV-seronegative. The chain carries TRBV4-1 and TRBJ1-2; 7 nucleotides match TRBD1. The CDR3: CASSQREQGRIMSNYGYTF. DNA of the CDR3: TGCGCCAGCAGCCAAAGGGAACAGGGGAGGATCATGTCGAACTATGGCTACACCTTC.